The 29 T cell receptor beta chains below all came from one sample that was sequenced in a study of blood T cell repertoires in COVID-19. Measured with immunoSEQ multiplex PCR; TCRdb has only the in-frame clones, and not every one. The profile shows under 150,000 clones, roughly 79% of them singletons. Input material: peripheral blood. These receptors all stem from a man between 50 and 59 years old with active or convalescent COVID-19.

This clone was seen just once. The J gene is TRBJ2-1, the V gene TRBV7-9; TRBD2 matches 7 bases. Germline V gene data show CDR1 as SEHNR and CDR2 as FQNEAQ (reference sequence). The CDR3 contains 16 residues. The V gene end was trimmed by 4 bases and the J gene end by 7 bases; junction bases not matched to a gene: 13. The CDR3 DNA reads as TGTGCCAGCAGCTACCAGGGTGGCGGGAGTGCGAATGAGCAGTTCTTC. Translation: CASSYQGGGSANEQFF.

The gene calls are TRBV3-1 (or the pseudogene TRBV3-2) and TRBJ1-1, with 9 positions matching TRBD1. Germline CDR1 and CDR2: LGHDT and YNNKEL (reference sequence). Trimming cost V 4 bases and J 7 bases; bases outside gene matches: 7. The CDR3 extends over 14 amino acids. The CDR3 sequence is CASSPLQGAGEAFF. As DNA, the CDR3 is TGTGCCAGCAGCCCCCTACAGGGGGCTGGTGAAGCTTTCTTT.

CDR3 DNA: TGTGCCAGCAGTTCTCAGGGGGACACCGGGGAGCTGTTTTTT. This translates into CASSSQGDTGELFF. The chain couples TRBV6-4 to TRBJ2-2, with 7 bases lining up with TRBD1. With V trimmed by 5 bases and J by 3 bases, 3 bases remained unmatched. The CDR3 has 14 residues. Germline V CDR1 and CDR2: MRHNA, SNTAGT.

This sequence joins TRBV9 and TRBJ2-3, with D perhaps TRBD1 (6 bases). Trimming left V 4 bases short and J 1 base short, with 16 bases between. Germline assignment: CDR1 SGDLS and CDR2 YYNGEE. CDR3 length equals 16 residues. CDR3 sequence: CASSPAPGVRTDTQYF. Here the CDR3 DNA reads TGTGCCAGCAGCCCCGCCCCAGGGGTTCGCACAGATACGCAGTATTTT.

CDR3 nucleotides: TGTGCCAGCAGTTTTGGACAATATAGCACAGATACGCAGTATTTT. It specifies CASSFGQYSTDTQYF. The gene calls are TRBV27 and TRBJ2-3, with a possible D match to TRBD1 (5 bases). This CDR3 region has 15 residues. CDR1 and CDR2 (germline): MNHEY, SMNVEV (reference sequence). Trimming took 3 bases from V and 0 from J, leaving 10 bases between them.

The chain is built from TRBV9 and TRBJ1-4; D remains unclear. Per the germline V gene, CDR1 is SGDLS and CDR2 is YYNGEE. The germline V and J ends were trimmed by 0 bases and 4 bases, with 7 bases remaining between them. The CDR3 spans 14 residues. The CDR3 DNA reads TGTGCCAGCAGCGTAGGGCAGATTAATGAAAAACTGTTTTTT. Its protein is CASSVGQINEKLFF.

V and J are TRBV15 and TRBJ2-3; D is possibly TRBD1 (6 bases). Per the germline V gene, CDR1 is LNHNV and CDR2 is YYDKDF (reference sequence). V was pared by 5 bases and J by 3 bases, with 12 bases between. The CDR3 sequence is 14 residues long. CDR3 nucleotides: TGTGCCACCAGCTCACAGGGTCGGACAGATACGCAGTATTTT. It specifies CATSSQGRTDTQYF.

This clone was seen more than once but under ten times. The chain couples TRBV3-1 (or the pseudogene TRBV3-2) to TRBJ1-5; D may be TRBD1 (5 bases). Germline assignment: CDR1 LGHDT and CDR2 YNNKEL (reference sequence). The germline V and J ends were trimmed by 1 base and 9 bases, with 16 bases remaining between them. This CDR3 contains 15 residues. DNA for the CDR3: TGTGCCAGCAGCCAAGGTAGGGGATCCAGGATGCCCCAGCATTTT. This encodes CASSQGRGSRMPQHF.

The gene calls are TRBV5-4 and TRBJ1-2; TRBD1 matches at 9 bases. The germline CDR1 and CDR2 sequences are SGHNT and YYREEE (reference sequence). J was trimmed by 2 bases and V by 0 bases; bases with no gene match: 2. This CDR3 is 15 amino acids long. The DNA of the CDR3 is TGTGCCAGCAGCTTGGGTGGACAGGGGAACTATGGCTACACCTTC. Its translation: CASSLGGQGNYGYTF. The variable domain in full, completed from reference TRBV5-4 and TRBJ1-2, reads ETGVTQSPTHLIKTRGQQVTLRCSSQSGHNTVSWYQQALGQGPQFIFQYYREEENGRGNFPPRFSGLQFPNYSSELNVNALELDDSALYLCASSLGGQGNYGYTFGSGTRLTVV.

In regard to this clone: Other DNA sequences within the sample encode an identical CDR3. The gene calls are TRBV27 and TRBJ2-7; 12 bases match TRBD2. The germline CDR1 and CDR2 sequences are MNHEY and SMNVEV (reference sequence). Trimming removed 6 bases from V and 4 bases from J; junction bases left unmatched: 4. This CDR3 comprises 14 residues. The CDR3 nucleotides are TGTGCCAGCAGCCCGCTAGCGGGAGGGTACGAGCAGTACTTC. It specifies CASSPLAGGYEQYF.

V is TRBV11-1 and J is TRBJ2-7; 9 nucleotides align to TRBD1. Per germline, CDR1 SGHAT and CDR2 FQDESV (reference sequence). J lost 1 base, V lost 4 bases, and 5 bases had no gene match. The CDR3 has 15 amino acids. The CDR3 bases are TGTGCCAGCAGCTACTCCGGACAGGGGTCCTACGAGCAGTACTTC. Translated, it gives CASSYSGQGSYEQYF.

To note about this clone: Other DNA sequences within the sample encode an identical CDR3. V usage is TRBV28 and J usage is TRBJ2-7; TRBD1 might be the D (5 bases). Germline V gene lookup returns CDR1 MDHEN and CDR2 SYDVKM. The CDR3 loop spans 14 amino acids. Trimming cost V 4 bases and J 1 base, with 11 bases left between them. As DNA, the CDR3 is TGTGCCAGCAGTTCCCCCCCAGGGTCCTACGAGCAGTACTTC. The encoded protein is CASSSPPGSYEQYF.

This sequence joins TRBV6-5 and TRBJ2-3, with 8 bases lining up with TRBD2. Germline CDR1 reads MNHEY; CDR2 reads SVGAGI. The junction had 5 bases not matched to a gene; V was cut back by 4 bases and J by 5 bases. The CDR3 covers 14 residues. The CDR3 region is CASSSGLVQDTQYF. CDR3 in DNA: TGTGCCAGCAGTTCGGGACTAGTGCAAGATACGCAGTATTTT.

This clone has only one observation. The rearrangement links TRBV19 to TRBJ2-7; 8 bases line up with TRBD2. Germline trimming cut 3 bases from V and 2 bases from J; bases unmatched to any gene: 0. This CDR3 is built from 13 residues. CDR1 and CDR2 from the germline V gene are LNHDA and SQIVND (reference sequence). The CDR3 is CASSMGLAYEQYF. The CDR3 bases are TGTGCCAGTAGTATGGGACTAGCCTACGAGCAGTACTTC.

The rearrangement uses TRBV5-4 and TRBJ1-5, with TRBD1 matching 8 bases. The CDR3 has 16 amino acids. Germline CDR1 SGHNT, CDR2 YYREEE (reference sequence). Unmatched junction bases numbered 4, after V lost 2 bases and J lost 0 bases. CDR3 protein: CASSFLQGDSNQPQHF. The CDR3 DNA sequence: TGTGCCAGCAGCTTTTTACAGGGGGATAGCAATCAGCCCCAGCATTTT.

The chain couples TRBV24-1 to TRBJ2-7; the D gene is possibly TRBD2 (6 bases). CDR3 size: 15 residues. V was clipped by 1 base and J by 5 bases, with 14 bases between them. Germline CDR1 KGHDR, CDR2 SFDVKD. The CDR3 DNA follows: TGTGCCACCAGTGATTTCGGGGGTGGGTCTAACGAGCAGTACTTC. It yields the protein CATSDFGGGSNEQYF.

The CDR3 spells CASSFFTRQVHNQPQHF. The CDR3, as DNA: TGTGCCAGCAGTTTCTTTACCCGACAGGTCCACAATCAGCCCCAGCATTTT. The chain employs TRBV28 and TRBJ1-5; weak D call: TRBD1 (6 bases). The CDR3 spans 17 residues. V dropped 3 bases and J dropped 3 bases, with 18 bases sitting between them. The germline gives CDR1 MDHEN, CDR2 SYDVKM.

CDR3 DNA: TGCGCCAGCAGCGGCGGGACTAGCGGGAGTCTCTACGAGCAGTACTTC. Protein: CASSGGTSGSLYEQYF. This sequence joins TRBV5-1 and TRBJ2-7, with 14 bases aligning to TRBD2. The CDR3 length is 16 residues. Germline V gene lookup returns CDR1 SGHRS and CDR2 YFSETQ. V dropped 4 bases and J dropped 3; count of bases not matched to a gene: 6.

The V gene is TRBV28, the J gene TRBJ1-6; 7 nucleotides line up with TRBD1. CDR1 is MDHEN, CDR2 SYDVKM, per germline. CDR3 length: 14 amino acids. The V and J ends lost 6 bases and 10 bases, in that order; junction bases with no gene match: 9. CDR3 coding DNA: TGTGCCAGCAGCATCAGGGGGTCGGGCTCACCCCTCCACTTT. Translating gives CASSIRGSGSPLHF.

Note on this clone: A read error may account for a junction end that differs from germline. The gene calls are TRBV15 and TRBJ1-2; a possible D gene is TRBD1 (5 bases). CDR1 and CDR2 from the germline V gene are LNHNV and YYDKDF (reference sequence). There are 12 residues in the CDR3. The CDR3 coding sequence is TGTGCCACCAGCGTAGACAGACTTTACGGGTTCTTC. This codes for CATSVDRLYGFF.

J is TRBJ2-3 and V is TRBV29-1; D is perhaps TRBD2 (7 bases). The germline V gene encodes CDR1 SQVTM and CDR2 ANQGSEA. V lost 3 bases to trimming and J lost 6 bases, with 16 bases between them. The CDR3 is 14 amino acids. The CDR3, as DNA: TGCAGCGTTGATAATGAGGGGGGGACGGATACGCAGTATTTT. Translated: CSVDNEGGTDTQYF.

The chain links TRBV27 to TRBJ1-2; TRBD1 agrees at 7 bases. CDR3 length: 13 amino acids. V lost 8 bases and J lost 8; bases outside the gene matches: 11. Germline CDR1 reads MNHEY; CDR2 reads SMNVEV (reference sequence). The CDR3 here is CASARDSQGGYTF. For the CDR3, the DNA is TGTGCCAGCGCTCGGGACAGCCAGGGGGGCTACACCTTC.

The rearrangement joins TRBV3-1 (or the pseudogene TRBV3-2) to TRBJ1-2; 7 bases align to TRBD1. V lost 5 bases, J lost 3 bases, and 9 bases stayed unmatched. Germline assignment: CDR1 LGHDT and CDR2 YNNKEL (reference sequence). The CDR3 totals 15 residues. In nucleotides, the CDR3 is TGTGCCAGCAGCTACGACAGGGAGGAGGACTATGGCTACACCTTC. This codes for CASSYDREEDYGYTF.

This clone has only one observation. V gene TRBV12-3 or TRBV12-4 combines with J gene TRBJ2-5; D gene uncertain. Deletions cut 6 bases from V and 5 bases from J, with 10 bases between. The CDR3 runs to 12 residues. CDR3 DNA sequence: TGTGCCAGCAGCCAGGTGGCGGAGACCCAGTACTTC. This codes for CASSQVAETQYF.

The chain couples TRBV3-1 (or the pseudogene TRBV3-2) to TRBJ2-2; D ambiguous. Germline V CDR1 and CDR2: LGHDT, YNNKEL (reference sequence). This CDR3 contains 13 residues. Trimming cost V 3 bases and J 1 base, with 3 bases left between them. The DNA of the CDR3 is TGTGCCAGCAGCCACCTGAACACCGGGGAGCTGTTTTTT. Its protein is CASSHLNTGELFF.

This clone was observed a few times. V usage is TRBV28 and J usage is TRBJ2-2, with 15 bases lining up with TRBD2. Germline V gene sequence: CDR1 MDHEN, CDR2 SYDVKM. V lost 5 bases and J lost 7; bases outside the gene matches: 11. The CDR3 length is 18 residues. The CDR3 DNA reads TGTGCCAGCAGTCCGCCGGGACTAGCGGGAGGACGGGGCGGGGAGCTGTTTTTT. It codes for CASSPPGLAGGRGGELFF.

In this sample, this clone turned up a few times. The chain is built from TRBV5-1 and TRBJ1-2; D is ambiguous. V was clipped by 0 bases and J by 1 base, with 13 bases between them. This CDR3 has 16 residues. Germline CDR1 and CDR2: SGHRS and YFSETQ. CDR3 nucleotide sequence: TGCGCCAGCAGCTTGGGTAGCGGATCAAGTAACTATGGCTACACCTTC. Translating gives CASSLGSGSSNYGYTF.

The chain has TRBV6-5 and TRBJ2-1, with 7 bases aligning to TRBD2. The trim removed 4 bases at V and 6 bases at J, leaving 6 bases unmatched. Germline values: CDR1 MNHEY, CDR2 SVGAGI. The CDR3 extends over 14 amino acids. Here the CDR3 reads CASSWGRATNEQFF. DNA of the CDR3: TGTGCCAGCAGTTGGGGGAGGGCCACCAATGAGCAGTTCTTC.

V is TRBV19 and J is TRBJ1-1; TRBD1 matches at 9 bases. Germline assignment: CDR1 LNHDA and CDR2 SQIVND (reference sequence). The junction had 12 bases not matched to a gene; V was cut back by 6 bases and J by 4 bases. This CDR3 comprises 16 residues. CDR3 in DNA: TGTGCCAGTAGCAGTGCCCAAACAGGGGGCTCCACTGAAGCTTTCTTT. This gives the protein CASSSAQTGGSTEAFF.